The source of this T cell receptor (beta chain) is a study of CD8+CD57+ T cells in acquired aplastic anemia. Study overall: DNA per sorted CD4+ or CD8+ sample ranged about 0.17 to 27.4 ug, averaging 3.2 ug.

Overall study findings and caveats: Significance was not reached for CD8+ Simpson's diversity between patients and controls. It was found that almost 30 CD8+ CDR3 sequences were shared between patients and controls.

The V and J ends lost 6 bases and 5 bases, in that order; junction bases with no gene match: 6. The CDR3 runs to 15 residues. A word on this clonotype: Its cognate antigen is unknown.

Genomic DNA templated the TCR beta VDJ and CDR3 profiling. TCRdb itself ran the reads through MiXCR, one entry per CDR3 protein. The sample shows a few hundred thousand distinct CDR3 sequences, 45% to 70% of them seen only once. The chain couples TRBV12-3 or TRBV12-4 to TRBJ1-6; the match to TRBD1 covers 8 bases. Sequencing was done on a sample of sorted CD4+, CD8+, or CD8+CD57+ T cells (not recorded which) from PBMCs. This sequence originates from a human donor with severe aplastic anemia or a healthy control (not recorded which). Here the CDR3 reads CASSHGQGNNSPLHF. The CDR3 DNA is TGTGCCAGCAGCCACGGACAGGGAAATAATTCACCCCTCCACTTT.